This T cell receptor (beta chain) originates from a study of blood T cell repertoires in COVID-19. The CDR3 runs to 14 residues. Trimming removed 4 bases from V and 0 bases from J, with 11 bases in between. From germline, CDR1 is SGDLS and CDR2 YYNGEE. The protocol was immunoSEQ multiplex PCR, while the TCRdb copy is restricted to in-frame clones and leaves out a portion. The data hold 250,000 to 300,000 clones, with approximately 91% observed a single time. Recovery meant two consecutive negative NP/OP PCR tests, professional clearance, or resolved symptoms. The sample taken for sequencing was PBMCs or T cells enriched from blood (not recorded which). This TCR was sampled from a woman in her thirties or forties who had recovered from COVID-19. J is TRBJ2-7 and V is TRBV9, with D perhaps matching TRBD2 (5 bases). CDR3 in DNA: TGTGCCAGCAGCCCTAGCCATAACTCCTACGAGCAGTACTTC. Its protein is CASSPSHNSYEQYF.